The following is a T cell receptor (beta chain) sequence with its context. Antigen: not known. Researchers report immunoSEQ v3.0 was run at survey level. The assay was immunoSEQ multiplex PCR, and TCRdb's table has in-frame clones only and misses some. The data contain tens of thousands of clones, 84% of them singletons. This CDR3 is built from 17 residues. Germline V gives CDR1 PRHDT, CDR2 FYEKMQ (reference sequence). The trim removed 0 bases at V and 3 bases at J, leaving 5 bases unmatched. This entry is derived from a study of long-term antiretroviral therapy in people with HIV. Findings and caveats of the study: In samples taken after ART, diversity increased but remained below transplant donor control levels.

V is TRBV13 and J is TRBJ1-3; TRBD1 aligns across 10 bases. Sequenced material: unsorted PBMCs, taken 0.1 years before starting antiretroviral therapy. The clonotype was recovered from a man aged 18 to 29 with HIV. The CDR3 spells CASSLGTGGVDGNTIYF. DNA for the CDR3: TGTGCCAGCAGCTTAGGGACAGGGGGCGTTGATGGAAACACCATATATTTT.